The 14 T cell receptor beta chains given below trace back to one sample, sequenced in a study of cytomegalovirus exposure and HLA in healthy donors (dated by TCRdb to the late 2010s). Libraries were made using the immunoSEQ multiplex PCR assay. For the multiplex PCR, a mixture combining 60 forward primers for TCR Vbeta segments and 13 reverse primers for TCR Jbeta segments was used. TCRdb took this table from immuneACCESS and kept in-frame rearrangements with V and J called. Such tables lack part of the clones; where checked against another copy, unresolved V genes explain under half of the gap, and the rest is unexplained. The sample includes approximately 120,000 clones, with approximately 80% observed a single time. The ten largest clones take up 10% to 15% of the sample. Sample: PBMCs. These receptors all stem from a woman aged 40 to 50 in good health and CMV-seropositive.

The chain has TRBV7-3 and TRBJ2-1; 8 nucleotides line up with TRBD2. CDR1 and CDR2 (germline): SGHTA, FQGTGA. CDR3 size: 15 residues. The V segment lost 5 bases and the J segment 4 bases; nucleotides outside the gene matches: 7. This chain's CDR3 is CASSRLARGYNEQFF. The CDR3 region has the DNA TGTGCCAGCAGCCGACTAGCGCGAGGGTACAATGAGCAGTTCTTC.

The V and J genes are TRBV12-1 and TRBJ2-2; the D call of TRBD2 is as the table states it, not checked on the DNA. TRBV12-1 represents a pseudogene. This CDR3 is 12 amino acids long. This chain's CDR3 is CASSFLTGELFF. The CDR3 DNA is TGTGCCAGCAGCTTTCTTACCGGGGAGCTGTTTTTT.

The rearrangement links TRBV28 to TRBJ1-5, with 8 bases matching TRBD1. The junction had 8 bases not matched to a gene; V was cut back by 6 bases and J by 7 bases. The CDR3 extends over 14 amino acids. CDR1 is MDHEN, CDR2 SYDVKM, per germline. The CDR3 reads CASRTDRDRQPQHF. Written as DNA, the CDR3 is TGTGCCAGCAGGACGGACAGGGACAGGCAGCCCCAGCATTTT.

This clone was counted a few times. The rearrangement joins TRBV27 to TRBJ2-7, with 11 bases that match TRBD2. Germline CDR1 reads MNHEY; CDR2 reads SMNVEV (reference sequence). The CDR3 is 15 amino acids. J gave up 4 bases and V 5 bases, and 7 bases lay outside the gene matches. The CDR3: CASSLRLAGLYEQYF. In DNA, the CDR3 is TGTGCCAGCAGTCTCCGACTAGCGGGACTATACGAGCAGTACTTC.

The chain links TRBV10-2 to TRBJ2-3, with a tentative D call TRBD2 (5 bases). Germline V CDR1 and CDR2: WSHSY, SAAADI. This CDR3 is built from 16 residues. Deletions cut 5 bases from V and 1 base from J, with 16 bases between. Here the CDR3 reads CASSLSGLQGTDTQYF. As DNA, the CDR3 is TGCGCCAGCAGTCTGTCGGGGTTACAAGGCACAGATACGCAGTATTTT.

The V call is TRBV19, the J call TRBJ2-4; D gene ambiguous. Germline V gene sequence: CDR1 LNHDA, CDR2 SQIVND (reference sequence). Trimming removed 5 bases from V and 0 bases from J, with 11 bases in between. This CDR3 spans 15 amino acids. The chain's CDR3 is CASSSLELAKNIQYF. In DNA form, the CDR3 reads TGTGCCAGTAGTTCTCTCGAACTAGCCAAAAACATTCAGTACTTC.

This clone was picked up one time. Other DNA variants within this sample encode the same CDR3. The chain combines TRBV5-1 with TRBJ1-1; a possible D gene is TRBD1 (6 bases). The CDR3 has 13 amino acids. The germline V gene encodes CDR1 SGHRS and CDR2 YFSETQ. V was shortened by 3 bases and J by 2 bases, with 8 bases between the two germline ends. The CDR3 DNA follows: TGCGCCAGCAGCTCGGACAGTAACACTGAAGCTTTCTTT. This sequence encodes CASSSDSNTEAFF.

This clone was counted only a few times. This rearrangement joins TRBV7-3 to TRBJ2-1, with TRBD2 matching over 13 bases. V trimming: 5 bases; J trimming: 8 bases; junction bases outside the gene matches: 3. Germline V gene sequence: CDR1 SGHTA, CDR2 FQGTGA. The CDR3 runs to 14 residues. CDR3 sequence: CASSRTSGSYEQFF. The CDR3 bases are TGTGCCAGCAGCCGGACTAGCGGGAGCTATGAGCAGTTCTTC.

CDR3 amino acids: CASSPRVNNEKLFF. Written as DNA, the CDR3 is TGCGCCAGCAGCCCCAGGGTTAACAATGAAAAACTGTTTTTT. The chain recombines TRBV5-1 with TRBJ1-4, with D possibly being TRBD1 (5 bases). This CDR3 region has 14 residues. The germline V and J ends were trimmed by 4 bases and 5 bases, with 12 bases remaining between them. Germline V gene data show CDR1 as SGHRS and CDR2 as YFSETQ.

Points on this clone: One junction end disagrees with the germline gene, perhaps due to a read error. The chain recombines TRBV6-1 with TRBJ2-2; D might be TRBD1 (8 bases). This CDR3 has 15 amino acids. Germline CDR1 MNHNS, CDR2 SASEGT. The CDR3 is CASSADRGGTGEPFF. CDR3 sequence (DNA): TGTGCCAGCAGTGCCGACAGGGGAGGGACCGGGGAGCCGTTTTTT.

CDR3 sequence reads: CASSRGPGNTIYF. The CDR3 coding sequence is TGTGCCAGCAGCCGGGGTCCTGGAAACACCATATATTTT. The chain uses TRBV5-4 and TRBJ1-3; D gene unclear. V shed 4 bases and J shed 2 bases, with 7 bases lying between them. Looked up from germline, CDR1 is SGHNT and CDR2 is YYREEE (reference sequence). The CDR3 covers 13 residues.

This clone came up a few times. The J gene is TRBJ1-2, the V gene TRBV28, with D hard to call. Germline values: CDR1 MDHEN, CDR2 SYDVKM. V was clipped by 4 bases and J by 8 bases, with 14 bases between them. The CDR3 runs to 13 residues. CDR3 protein: CASSWGGIQGYTF. The CDR3 DNA is TGTGCCAGCAGTTGGGGAGGGATTCAAGGCTACACCTTC.

The genes are TRBV27 and TRBJ2-7, with 8 bases lining up with TRBD2. The length of the CDR3 is 13 residues. Per germline, CDR1 MNHEY and CDR2 SMNVEV (reference sequence). Germline trimming cut 5 bases from V and 6 bases from J; bases unmatched to any gene: 6. The DNA for the CDR3 is TGTGCCAGCAGTCCCGGGACTAGTTTCGAGCAGTACTTC. Amino acids: CASSPGTSFEQYF.

In nucleotides, the CDR3 is TGTGCCAGCAGCAGGGTAGGAAACACCATATATTTT. This sequence encodes CASSRVGNTIYF. The chain links TRBV6-1 to TRBJ1-3; possibly TRBD1 for D (5 bases). This CDR3 has 12 residues. The germline V and J ends were trimmed by 6 bases and 4 bases, with 7 bases remaining between them. Germline values: CDR1 MNHNS, CDR2 SASEGT.